One sample yielded the 18 T cell receptor beta chains listed below, sequenced in a study of T cell responses to AZD1222 COVID-19 vaccine. Data came from immunoSEQ multiplex PCR; TCRdb stores just in-frame clones and leaves some out. The sample contains 150,000 or so clones, approximately 90% of which appear only once. Here the sequenced sample was peripheral blood, taken on day 0 of AZD1222 vaccination. These receptors were obtained from an adult in good health.

V usage is TRBV18 and J usage is TRBJ2-7; no definite D call. Germline-derived CDR1 and CDR2 are KGHSH and LQKENI. Trimming removed 2 bases from V and 0 bases from J, with 8 bases in between. This CDR3 has 14 amino acids. CDR3 bases: TGTGCCAGCTCACCAAATGCGGTCTCCTACGAGCAGTACTTC. Translated, it gives CASSPNAVSYEQYF.

V is TRBV3-1 (or the pseudogene TRBV3-2) and J is TRBJ1-6; the D is unclear. The germline V gene encodes CDR1 LGHDT and CDR2 YNNKEL (reference sequence). This CDR3 is built from 13 residues. V dropped 1 base and J dropped 10 bases, with 8 bases sitting between them. Here the CDR3 DNA reads TGTGCCAGCAGCCAAGCGCTGGGGTCACCCCTCCACTTT. This encodes CASSQALGSPLHF.

The V and J genes are TRBV5-1 and TRBJ2-3; 11 bases match TRBD1. V lost 4 bases and J lost 2; bases outside the gene matches: 3. This CDR3 comprises 15 residues. In germline, CDR1 is SGHRS, CDR2 YFSETQ. The CDR3 is CASSGQGAFTDTQYF. CDR3 bases: TGCGCCAGCAGCGGACAGGGGGCTTTCACAGATACGCAGTATTTT.

V is TRBV9 and J is TRBJ1-5; TRBD1 aligns across 7 bases. The V segment lost 4 bases and the J segment 3 bases; nucleotides outside the gene matches: 16. The CDR3 covers 18 residues. Germline lookup yields CDR1 SGDLS and CDR2 YYNGEE. In DNA, the CDR3 is TGTGCCAGCAGCCCATTAGAGGACAGGCCAACTCACAATCAGCCCCAGCATTTT. Protein sequence: CASSPLEDRPTHNQPQHF. Based on the CDR3 plus reference TRBV9 and TRBJ1-5, the full variable domain is DSGVTQTPKHLITATGQRVTLRCSPRSGDLSVYWYQQSLDQGLQFLIQYYNGEERAKGNILERFSAQQFPDLHSELNLSSLELGDSALYFCASSPLEDRPTHNQPQHFGDGTRLSIL.

This chain joins TRBV5-1 and TRBJ1-5; unclear D gene. This CDR3 is built from 14 residues. Trimming left V 2 bases short and J 4 bases short, with 10 bases between. The germline V gene encodes CDR1 SGHRS and CDR2 YFSETQ. The CDR3 loop reads CASSLDSGNQPQHF. CDR3 bases: TGCGCCAGCAGCTTAGACTCTGGAAATCAGCCCCAGCATTTT.

The chain combines TRBV4-3 with TRBJ1-6, with D hard to call. The CDR3 runs 12 residues. Germline CDR1 is LGHNA and CDR2 is YSLEER. V was trimmed by 0 bases and J by 10 bases, leaving 4 bases between them. The CDR3 DNA follows: TGCGCCAGCAGCCAAGATTTGTCACCCCTCCACTTT. It codes for CASSQDLSPLHF.

The CDR3 sequence is CASSLAIAGVHEQYF. In DNA form, the CDR3 reads TGTGCCAGCAGCTTAGCAATAGCGGGGGTCCACGAGCAGTACTTC. This chain connects TRBV11-2 to TRBJ2-7, with TRBD2 matching over 9 bases. Germline V gene lookup returns CDR1 SGHAT and CDR2 FQNNGV. There are 15 residues in the CDR3. Trimming removed 1 base from V and 5 bases from J; junction bases left unmatched: 6.

This chain links TRBV4-3 with TRBJ1-1, with D unclear. Germline CDR1 reads LGHNA; CDR2 reads YSLEER. The CDR3 is made up of 16 amino acids. Trimming left V 0 bases short and J 2 bases short, with 13 bases between. The DNA for the CDR3 is TGCGCCAGCAGCCAAGATACGGGCACACTAAACACTGAAGCTTTCTTT. Translated, it gives CASSQDTGTLNTEAFF.

The CDR3 nucleotides are TGTGCCAGCAGTCTCGGACAGAGCACCGGGGAGCTGTTTTTT. Amino acids: CASSLGQSTGELFF. This chain links TRBV2 with TRBJ2-2, with D perhaps TRBD1 (6 bases). The germline CDR1 and CDR2 sequences are SNHLY and FYNNEI. The CDR3 has 14 residues. Trimming pared 5 bases from V and 4 bases from J, leaving 11 bases between.

The chain is built from TRBV7-9 and TRBJ1-1, with no clear D. V lost 5 bases and J 2 bases, leaving 18 bases between the germline ends. This CDR3 contains 16 residues. Germline-derived CDR1 and CDR2 are SEHNR and FQNEAQ (reference sequence). Here the CDR3 reads CASSPDGEGRNTEAFF. In DNA, the CDR3 is TGTGCCAGCAGCCCCGATGGGGAGGGCCGTAACACTGAAGCTTTCTTT.

The J gene is TRBJ1-6, the V gene TRBV7-9; D ambiguous. Per germline, CDR1 SEHNR and CDR2 FQNEAQ (reference sequence). The V end was cut by 1 base, the J end by 7 bases, with 11 bases between. The length of the CDR3 is 15 residues. The CDR3 reads CASSLVRISNSPLHF. In DNA form, the CDR3 reads TGTGCCAGCAGCTTAGTTCGTATCAGCAATTCACCCCTCCACTTT.

The J gene is TRBJ1-1, the V gene TRBV29-1, with D perhaps matching TRBD1 (6 bases). The germline gives CDR1 SQVTM, CDR2 ANQGSEA. The CDR3 is made up of 11 amino acids. V was pared by 5 bases and J by 5 bases, with 9 bases between. CDR3 bases: TGCAGCGTTAAGGGGGGGACTGAAGCTTTCTTT. Translated: CSVKGGTEAFF.

The chain recombines TRBV11-2 with TRBJ2-5; TRBD2 agrees at 10 bases. CDR3 length: 15 residues. Per germline, CDR1 SGHAT and CDR2 FQNNGV. Trimming cost V 3 bases and J 5 bases; bases outside gene matches: 6. The CDR3 here is CASSFSGGAEETQYF. The DNA for the CDR3 is TGTGCCAGCAGCTTCAGCGGGGGGGCCGAGGAGACCCAGTACTTC.

This sequence joins TRBV7-2 and TRBJ2-5; 8 bases are shared with TRBD2. Germline V gene lookup returns CDR1 SGHTA and CDR2 FQGNSA. The trim removed 8 bases at V and 1 base at J, leaving 6 bases unmatched. The CDR3 has 14 amino acids. The CDR3 nucleotides read TGTGCCAGCGCCTCGGGGGGGGCCCAAGAGACCCAGTACTTC. Its protein is CASASGGAQETQYF. The full variable domain, its missing parts supplied by reference TRBV7-2 and TRBJ2-5, is GAGVSQSPSNKVTEKGKDVELRCDPISGHTALYWYRQSLGQGLEFLIYFQGNSAPDKSGLPSDRFSAERTGGSVSTLTIQRTQQEDSAVYLCASASGGAQETQYFGPGTRLLVL.

V gene TRBV27 combines with J gene TRBJ2-7, with 9 positions matching TRBD2. This CDR3 spans 16 amino acids. The V and J ends lost 8 bases and 4 bases, in that order; junction bases with no gene match: 15. Germline CDR1 and CDR2: MNHEY and SMNVEV (reference sequence). CDR3 bases: TGTGCCAGCTCCGAGGCACTAGGAGCGGGGGGTTACGAGCAGTACTTC. This translates into CASSEALGAGGYEQYF.

The genes are TRBV6-5 and TRBJ1-6, with D unclear. V was pared by 0 bases and J by 5 bases, with 8 bases between. Germline CDR1 and CDR2: MNHEY and SVGAGI. The CDR3 has 15 amino acids. The CDR3 nucleotides read TGTGCCAGCAGTTACTCCGGGAAAAATAATTCACCCCTCCACTTT. Residues: CASSYSGKNNSPLHF.

V is TRBV4-3 and J is TRBJ1-5; perhaps TRBD1 as D (5 bases). This CDR3 contains 16 residues. Trimming removed 0 bases at V and 4 bases at J, with 13 bases between. From germline, CDR1 is LGHNA and CDR2 YSLEER. The CDR3 bases are TGCGCCAGCAGCCAAGAACCCGCGGCAGGGAATCAGCCCCAGCATTTT. As protein: CASSQEPAAGNQPQHF.

The chain has TRBV25-1 and TRBJ1-4; no clear D. This CDR3 has 13 residues. The ends were cut back, 7 bases at V and 6 bases at J, with 12 bases in the middle. Per the germline V gene, CDR1 is MGHDK and CDR2 is SYGVNS. Here the CDR3 reads CASTDGGHEKLFF. CDR3 DNA: TGTGCCAGCACAGACGGCGGGCATGAAAAACTGTTTTTT.